This T cell receptor beta chain stems from a study of STAT5B mutations in CD4+ large granular lymphocyte leukemia. The CDR3 covers 17 residues. Germline lookup yields CDR1 MNHEY and CDR2 SMNVEV (reference sequence). The ends were cut back, 7 bases at V and 5 bases at J, with 26 bases in the middle. Sequencing was at survey level. Method: immunoSEQ multiplex PCR; TCRdb's copy keeps in-frame clones and lacks some. Counted here are tens of thousands of clones, around 74% occurring once; the ten biggest clones make up roughly 0.29%. The study, taken as a whole, reports: The CD4+ versus CD8+ T-LGLL clonality difference may reflect limited sample size. Main leukemic clonotypes were patient-specific, but around 25% appeared at low frequency elsewhere.

To note about this clone: The target antigen is unknown.

The chain employs TRBV27 and TRBJ1-1; tentative D call: TRBD1 (6 bases). Sequencing used CD4+ T cells from blood buffy coats. This clonotype was sampled from a human donor in good health. CDR3 amino acids: CASTPLATVRGHTEAFF. The CDR3 region has the DNA TGTGCCAGCACCCCATTGGCGACGGTCCGGGGGCATACTGAAGCTTTCTTT.